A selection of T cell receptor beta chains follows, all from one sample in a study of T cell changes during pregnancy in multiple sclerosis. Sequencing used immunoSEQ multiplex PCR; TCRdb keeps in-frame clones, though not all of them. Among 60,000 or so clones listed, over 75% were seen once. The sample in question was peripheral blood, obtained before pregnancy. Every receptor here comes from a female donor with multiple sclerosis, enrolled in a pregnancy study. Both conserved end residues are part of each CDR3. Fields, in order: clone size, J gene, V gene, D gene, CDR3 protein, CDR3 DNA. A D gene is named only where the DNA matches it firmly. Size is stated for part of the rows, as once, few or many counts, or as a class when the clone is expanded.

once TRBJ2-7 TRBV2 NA CASRGDLYEQYF TGTGCCAGCAGGGGAGACCTCTACGAGCAGTACTTC
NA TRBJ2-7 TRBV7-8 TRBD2 CASSLVLSGRYEQYF TGTGCCAGCAGCTTAGTTCTTAGCGGGCGATACGAGCAGTACTTC
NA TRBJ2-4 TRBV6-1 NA CASSDESLAKNIQYF TGTGCCAGCAGTGATGAGTCTTTAGCCAAAAACATTCAGTACTTC
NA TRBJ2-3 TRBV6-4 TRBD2 CASSDGGGADTQYF TGTGCCAGCAGTGACGGCGGGGGGGCAGATACGCAGTATTTT
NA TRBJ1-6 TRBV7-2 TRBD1 CASQEGANSPLHF TGTGCCAGCCAGGAGGGGGCTAATTCACCCCTCCACTTT
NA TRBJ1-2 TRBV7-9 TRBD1 CASSLPRGRDREYGYTF TGTGCCAGCAGCCTTCCCCGCGGCCGGGACAGGGAGTATGGCTACACCTTC
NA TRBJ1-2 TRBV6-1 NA CASSEVGRESYTF TGTGCCAGCAGTGAGGTGGGGCGAGAAAGCTACACCTTC
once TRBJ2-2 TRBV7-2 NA CASRPTTGSGELFF TGTGCCAGCAGACCGACCACAGGGTCCGGGGAGCTGTTTTTT
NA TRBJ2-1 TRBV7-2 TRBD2 CASSLGAGYNEQFF TGTGCCAGCAGCTTAGGAGCGGGGTACAATGAGCAGTTCTTC
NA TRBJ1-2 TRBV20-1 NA CSAPLYGYTF TGCAGTGCTCCGTTGTATGGCTACACCTTC
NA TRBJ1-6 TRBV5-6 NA CASSLRRRGNSPLHF TGTGCCAGCAGCTTACGTCGCAGGGGTAATTCACCCCTCCACTTT
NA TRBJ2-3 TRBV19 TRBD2 CASSTDRTSGGRTDTQYF TGTGCCAGTAGCACAGACCGGACTAGCGGGGGCCGCACAGATACGCAGTATTTT
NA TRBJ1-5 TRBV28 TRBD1 CASEGAGNQPQHF TGTGCCAGCGAGGGGGCAGGCAATCAGCCCCAGCATTTT
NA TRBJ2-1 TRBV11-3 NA CASSLDMGGRSYNEQFF TGTGCCAGCAGCTTAGATATGGGGGGGCGTTCCTACAATGAGCAGTTCTTC
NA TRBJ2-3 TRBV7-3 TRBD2 CASSPLISGGVTDTQYF TGTGCCAGCAGCCCGCTGATTAGCGGGGGGGTGACAGATACGCAGTATTTT
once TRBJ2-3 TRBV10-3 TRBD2 CAIMSGGVDTQYF TGTGCCATCATGAGCGGGGGGGTAGATACGCAGTATTTT
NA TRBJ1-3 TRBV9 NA CASSVGGGTSGNTIYF TGTGCCAGCAGCGTCGGGGGTGGAACCTCTGGAAACACCATATATTTT
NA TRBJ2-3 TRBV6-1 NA CASSEWLATDTQYF TGTGCCAGCAGTGAGTGGCTAGCGACAGATACGCAGTATTTT
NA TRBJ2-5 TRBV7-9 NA CASSLGDKNGETQYF TGTGCCAGCAGCTTAGGGGACAAGAATGGGGAGACCCAGTACTTC
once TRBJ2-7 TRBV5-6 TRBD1 CASSLSGTVSYEQYF TGTGCCAGCAGCTTGTCCGGGACAGTCTCTTACGAGCAGTACTTC
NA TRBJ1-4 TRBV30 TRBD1 CAGKGGDRDATNEKLFF TGTGCCGGCAAAGGGGGGGACAGGGATGCAACTAATGAAAAACTGTTTTTT
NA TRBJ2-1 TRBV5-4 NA CASSSTWGVNDEQFF TGTGCCAGCAGCTCGACCTGGGGGGTCAACGATGAGCAGTTCTTC
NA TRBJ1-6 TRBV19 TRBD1 CASSIGGTGISYNSPLHF TGTGCCAGTAGTATCGGGGGGACAGGGATCTCCTATAATTCACCCCTCCACTTT
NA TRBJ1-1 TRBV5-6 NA CASSLRQVLMNTEAFF TGTGCCAGCAGCTTGAGACAGGTCCTCATGAACACTGAAGCTTTCTTT
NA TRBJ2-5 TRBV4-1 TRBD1 CASSQALDRAPVGTQYF TGCGCCAGCAGCCAAGCCCTCGACAGGGCCCCCGTCGGGACCCAGTACTTC
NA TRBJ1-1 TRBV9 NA CASSKPGETEAFF TGTGCCAGCAGCAAACCAGGGGAGACTGAAGCTTTCTTT
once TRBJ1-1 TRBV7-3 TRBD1 CASSLQVRQGVTEAFF TGTGCCAGCAGCTTACAAGTACGACAGGGGGTTACTGAAGCTTTCTTT
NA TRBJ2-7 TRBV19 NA CASSMGHSYEQYF TGTGCCAGTAGTATGGGACACTCCTACGAGCAGTACTTC
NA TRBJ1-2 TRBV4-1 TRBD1 CASSQRDREVYGYTF TGCGCCAGCAGCCAGCGGGACAGGGAAGTCTATGGCTACACCTTC
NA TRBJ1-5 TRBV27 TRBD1 CASTALGGSNQPQHF TGTGCCAGCACCGCACTAGGGGGCTCTAATCAGCCCCAGCATTTT
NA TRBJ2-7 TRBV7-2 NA CASGPRGSSYEQYF TGTGCCAGCGGCCCTCGGGGGAGCTCCTACGAGCAGTACTTC
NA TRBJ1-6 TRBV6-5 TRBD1 CASSLPGQGNSPLHF TGTGCCAGCAGTCTCCCGGGACAGGGGAACTCACCCCTCCACTTT
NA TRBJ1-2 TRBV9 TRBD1 CASSAPTGSKNYGYTF TGTGCCAGCAGCGCACCGACAGGGAGTAAGAACTATGGCTACACCTTC
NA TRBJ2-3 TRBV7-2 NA CASSSYREHTDTQYF TGTGCCAGCAGCTCTTACAGGGAGCACACAGATACGCAGTATTTT
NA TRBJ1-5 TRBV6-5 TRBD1 CASSEGTANQPQHF TGTGCCAGCAGCGAAGGGACAGCAAATCAGCCCCAGCATTTT
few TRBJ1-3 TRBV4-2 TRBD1 CASSQDLTGGGNTIYF TGTGCCAGCAGCCAAGATCTGACAGGGGGTGGAAACACCATATATTTT
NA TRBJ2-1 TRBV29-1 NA CSVGFGGSYNEQFF TGCAGCGTTGGCTTTGGCGGTTCGTACAATGAGCAGTTCTTC
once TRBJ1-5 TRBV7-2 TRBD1 CAISGGTGNQPQHF TGTGCCATCTCGGGGGGGACAGGGAACCAGCCCCAGCATTTT
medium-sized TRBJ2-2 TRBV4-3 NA CASSQESGMNTGELFF TGCGCCAGCAGCCAAGAGTCGGGGATGAACACCGGGGAGCTGTTTTTT
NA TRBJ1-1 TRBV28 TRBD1 CASSVTGGAFF TGTGCCAGCAGCGTAACAGGGGGAGCTTTCTTT
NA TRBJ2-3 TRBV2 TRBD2 CASSRTSGGPSSDTQYF TGTGCCAGCAGCAGGACTAGCGGGGGGCCGAGCTCAGATACGCAGTATTTT
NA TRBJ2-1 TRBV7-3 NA CASSLVGTSSYNEQFF TGTGCCAGCAGCTTGGTGGGCACGAGCTCCTACAATGAGCAGTTCTTC
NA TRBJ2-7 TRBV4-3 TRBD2 CASSQGGGSNFYEQYF TGCGCCAGCAGCCAAGGCGGGGGGTCTAACTTCTACGAGCAGTACTTC
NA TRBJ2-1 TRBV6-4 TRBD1 CASTRDRLSNEQFF TGTGCCAGCACCCGGGACAGGCTGAGCAATGAGCAGTTCTTC
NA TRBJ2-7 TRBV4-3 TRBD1 CASSQEGDRPGEQYF TGCGCCAGCAGCCAAGAAGGGGACAGGCCCGGGGAGCAGTACTTC
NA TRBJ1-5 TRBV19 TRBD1 CASSPGQGNQPQHF TGTGCCAGTAGCCCAGGACAGGGGAATCAGCCCCAGCATTTT
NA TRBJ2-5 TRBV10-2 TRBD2 CASREVGLAGGKETQYF TGCGCCAGCAGGGAAGTCGGACTAGCGGGGGGGAAAGAGACCCAGTACTTC